The next 10 T cell receptor beta chains were all read from a single sample in a study of spatial heterogeneity in lung cancer. General observations from the study: It was found that expanded intratumoral alpha and beta TCR counts tracked tumor mutation counts.

For these receptors, no antigen is known. Time point specified: sample taken at primary tumor resection. TCRdb analysed the 5' RACE reads with MiXCR anew, one entry per CDR3 protein. The sample has about 10,000 distinct CDR3 sequences; roughly 51% are singletons. The sequenced sample was lung tumor tissue, obtained at surgery. The origin of the receptors is a female donor with early-stage non-small cell lung cancer.

A word on this clonotype: This beta chain is an unintended read in a library built for alpha chains; its size means little. The rearrangement uses TRBV5-1 and TRBJ1-4; D gene uncertain. There are 15 residues in the CDR3. V gave up 1 base and J gave up 2 bases, with 9 bases separating them. CDR1 and CDR2 from the germline V gene are SGHRS and YFSETQ. The CDR3 nucleotides read TGCGCCAGCAGCTTGTCGCCTGGGACTAATGAAAAACTGTTTTTT. Translating it yields CASSLSPGTNEKLFF.

This clonotype was observed once. The library was built for alpha chains, so this beta chain is an off-target read and its size means little. The chain joins TRBV27 to TRBJ1-4; D possibly corresponds to TRBD1 (6 bases). The CDR3 has 13 amino acids. The V end lost 11 bases, the J end lost 6 bases, and 16 bases lay between the germline ends. Germline assignment: CDR1 MNHEY and CDR2 SMNVEV (reference sequence). Here the CDR3 DNA reads TGTGCCGCCCGGGGGGCCGTAGATGAAAAACTGTTTTTT. Residues: CAARGAVDEKLFF.

This clonotype was seen a handful of times. This beta chain lies outside the target of a library built for alpha chains; its clone size means little. The CDR3 is CASSLRGQGNQPQHF. Here the CDR3 DNA reads TGTGCCAGCAGCTTGAGGGGGCAGGGCAATCAGCCCCAGCATTTT. V gene TRBV7-2 combines with J gene TRBJ1-5; 7 bases agree with TRBD1. CDR3 length equals 15 residues. The V gene's germline CDR1 is SGHTA and CDR2 FQGNSA. The trim removed 3 bases at V and 2 bases at J, leaving 4 bases unmatched. Filled out from reference TRBV7-2 and TRBJ1-5, the complete variable domain reads GAGVSQSPSNKVTEKGKDVELRCDPISGHTALYWYRQSLGQGLEFLIYFQGNSAPDKSGLPSDRFSAERTGGSVSTLTIQRTQQEDSAVYLCASSLRGQGNQPQHFGDGTRLSIL.

This clonotype has just a few counts. With the library built for alpha chains, this beta chain is off target and its frequency is not meaningful. This sequence joins TRBV12-3 or TRBV12-4 and TRBJ2-3; 14 bases fit TRBD2. V shed 5 bases, J shed 5 bases, and the junction held 9 bases outside the gene matches. The CDR3 contains 17 residues. The CDR3 loop reads CASSPRTSGGPGDTQYF. The CDR3 DNA reads TGTGCCAGCAGTCCGAGGACTAGCGGGGGGCCGGGAGATACGCAGTATTTT.

As regards this clonotype: This beta chain slipped into a library made for alpha chains as a stray read, so its size is not meaningful. The chain has TRBV7-9 and TRBJ2-3; D perhaps matches TRBD2 (6 bases). The V end was cut by 2 bases, the J end by 5 bases, with 14 bases between. Germline CDR1 is SEHNR and CDR2 is FQNEAQ (reference sequence). The CDR3 is 15 amino acids. CDR3 sequence: CASSLRGAGGDTQYF. CDR3 DNA sequence: TGTGCCAGCAGCTTACGAGGGGCCGGGGGAGATACGCAGTATTTT.

About this clonotype: In a library made to pick up alpha chains, this beta chain is a stray read with a size that means little. V is TRBV6-2 or TRBV6-3 and J is TRBJ2-3; D is uncertain. The CDR3 runs to 16 residues. V was clipped by 2 bases and J by 1 base, with 13 bases between them. Germline values: CDR1 MNHEY, CDR2 SVGEGT. Here the CDR3 reads CASSYGVRVGTDTQYF. The CDR3 DNA reads as TGTGCCAGCAGTTACGGGGTAAGGGTTGGCACAGATACGCAGTATTTT.

Notes on this clonotype: Since it is a stray read in a library aimed at alpha chains, this beta chain has a size that is not meaningful. The chain has TRBV12-3 or TRBV12-4 and TRBJ1-2, with D tentatively TRBD1 (5 bases). The CDR3 is 15 amino acids. V was cut by 2 bases and J by 4 bases, with 14 bases left in between. The CDR3 loop is CASSLLSGGGYGYTF. The CDR3 nucleotides are TGTGCCAGCAGTTTACTTTCGGGGGGTGGCTATGGCTACACCTTC.

To note about this clonotype: The library was built for alpha chains, so this beta chain is an off-target read and its size means little. The CDR3 region has the DNA TGTGCCATCACCGACAACTACGAGCAGTACTTC. Translated: CAITDNYEQYF. The rearrangement uses TRBV10-3 and TRBJ2-7; D is unresolved. V was trimmed by 7 bases and J by 3 bases, leaving 7 bases between them. Germline V gene data show CDR1 as ENHRY and CDR2 as SYGVKD. The CDR3 is 11 amino acids.

Concerning this clonotype itself: In a library made to pick up alpha chains, this beta chain is a stray read with a size that means little. This chain links TRBV12-3 or TRBV12-4 with TRBJ2-6; D is unclear. V lost 6 bases and J lost 1, with 7 bases in between. The CDR3 is 14 residues long. The CDR3 here is CASRPISGANVLTF. In DNA form, the CDR3 reads TGTGCCAGCAGACCCATATCTGGGGCCAACGTCCTGACTTTC.

With respect to this clonotype: The library was built for alpha chains, so this beta chain is an off-target read and its size means little. The V call is TRBV12-3 or TRBV12-4, the J call TRBJ2-5; TRBD1 agrees at 10 bases. Trimming cost V 5 bases and J 7 bases; bases outside gene matches: 10. The CDR3 is made up of 15 amino acids. The CDR3 loop reads CASSDGQGGGLTQYF. DNA of the CDR3: TGTGCCAGCAGTGACGGACAGGGGGGCGGTTTGACCCAGTACTTC.